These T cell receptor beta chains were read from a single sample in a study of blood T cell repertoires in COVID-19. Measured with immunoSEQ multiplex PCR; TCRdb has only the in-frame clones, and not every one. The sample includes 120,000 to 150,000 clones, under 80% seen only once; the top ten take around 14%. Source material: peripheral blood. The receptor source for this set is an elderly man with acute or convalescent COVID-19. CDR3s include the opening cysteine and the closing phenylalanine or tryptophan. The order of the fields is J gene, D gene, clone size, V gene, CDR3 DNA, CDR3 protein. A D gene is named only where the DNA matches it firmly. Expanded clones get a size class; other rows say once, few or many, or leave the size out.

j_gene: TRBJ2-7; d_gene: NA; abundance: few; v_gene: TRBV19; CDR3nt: TGTGCCAGCTACTACGGGGGGCAGCAGTACTTC; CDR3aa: CASYYGGQQYF
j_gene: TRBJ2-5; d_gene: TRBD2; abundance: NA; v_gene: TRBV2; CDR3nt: TGTGCCAGCAGAGCCGGGACTAGCGGGGGGGCCGGGGAGACCCAGTACTTC; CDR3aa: CASRAGTSGGAGETQYF
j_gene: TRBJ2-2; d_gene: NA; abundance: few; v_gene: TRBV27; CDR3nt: TGTGCCAGCAGTTTTCCCCTCGGCTCAGGGTACACCGGGGAGCTGTTTTTT; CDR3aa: CASSFPLGSGYTGELFF
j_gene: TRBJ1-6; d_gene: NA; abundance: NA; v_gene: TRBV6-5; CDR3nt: TGTGCCAGCAGTTACGGGCTCCCCTATAATTCACCCCTCCACTTT; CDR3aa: CASSYGLPYNSPLHF
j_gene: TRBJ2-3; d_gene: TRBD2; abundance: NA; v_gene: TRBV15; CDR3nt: TGTGCCACCAGGGGGACTAGCGGTACTTCTAGCACAGATACGCAGTATTTT; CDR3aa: CATRGTSGTSSTDTQYF
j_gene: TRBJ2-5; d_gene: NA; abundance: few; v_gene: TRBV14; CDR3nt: TGTGCCAGCAGCCAAGTCGCAGGGTACCAAGAGACCCAGTACTTC; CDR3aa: CASSQVAGYQETQYF
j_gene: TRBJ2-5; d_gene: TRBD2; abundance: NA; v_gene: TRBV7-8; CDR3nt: TGTGCCAGCAGCTTCGCGCAAGGACTAGCGGGGACCCAGTACTTC; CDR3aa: CASSFAQGLAGTQYF
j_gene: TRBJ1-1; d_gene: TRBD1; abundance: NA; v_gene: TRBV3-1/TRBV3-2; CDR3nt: TGTGCCAGCAGCCATCTGGACAGGGCCGCTGAAGCTTTCTTT; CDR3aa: CASSHLDRAAEAFF
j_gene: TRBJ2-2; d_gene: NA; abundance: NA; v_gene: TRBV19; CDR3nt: TGTGCCAGCCGTAACAGAGACACCGGGGAGCTGTTTTTT; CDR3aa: CASRNRDTGELFF
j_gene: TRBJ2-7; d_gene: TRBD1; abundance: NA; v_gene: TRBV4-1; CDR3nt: TGCGCCAGCAGCCAGCTACCTACAGGGGGCAAGGTATACGAGCAGTACTTC; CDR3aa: CASSQLPTGGKVYEQYF
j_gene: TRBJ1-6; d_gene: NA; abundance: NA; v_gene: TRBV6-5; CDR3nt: TGTGCCAGCAGAAAGGACTCTTTGCTGTTTTCACCCCTCCACTTT; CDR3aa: CASRKDSLLFSPLHF
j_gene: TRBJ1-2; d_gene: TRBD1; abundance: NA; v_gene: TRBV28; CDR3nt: TGTGCCAGCAGTCCGTTTGGGGGGACAGCTAACTATGGCTACACCTTC; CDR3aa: CASSPFGGTANYGYTF
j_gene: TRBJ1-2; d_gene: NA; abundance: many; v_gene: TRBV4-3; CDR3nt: TGCGCCAGCAGCCAATCACAGGGTTTCGGAGATGGCTACACCTTC; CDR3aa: CASSQSQGFGDGYTF
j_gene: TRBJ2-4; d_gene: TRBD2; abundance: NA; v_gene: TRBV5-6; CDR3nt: TGTGCCAGCAGCAAACAGGGTTTCGCGGGGGGCATTCAGTACTTC; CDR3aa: CASSKQGFAGGIQYF
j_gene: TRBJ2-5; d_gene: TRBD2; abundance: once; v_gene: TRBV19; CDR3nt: TGTGCCAGTAGCCGAAGCGGGGGGCAAAAATATCAAGAGACCCAGTACTTC; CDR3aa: CASSRSGGQKYQETQYF
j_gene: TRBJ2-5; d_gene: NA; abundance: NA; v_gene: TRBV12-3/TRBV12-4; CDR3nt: TGTGCCAGCGTGGGGCTTACAGGGCTGAAGCAGTACTTC; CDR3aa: CASVGLTGLKQYF
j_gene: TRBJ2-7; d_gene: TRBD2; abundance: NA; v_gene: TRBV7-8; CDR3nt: TGTGCCAGCAGGCTTCTCCCGGGACTAGTCGTCTACGAGCAGTACTTC; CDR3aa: CASRLLPGLVVYEQYF
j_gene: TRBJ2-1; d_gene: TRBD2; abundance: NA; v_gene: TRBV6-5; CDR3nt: TGTGCCAGCAGCTCTAGCGGGGAGGGATCCAATGAGCAGTTCTTC; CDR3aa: CASSSSGEGSNEQFF
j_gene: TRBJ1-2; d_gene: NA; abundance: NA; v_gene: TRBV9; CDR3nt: TGTGCCAGCAGCGTATCCGGACAGACTATGGGCTACACCTTC; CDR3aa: CASSVSGQTMGYTF
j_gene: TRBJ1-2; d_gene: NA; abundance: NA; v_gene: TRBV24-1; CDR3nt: TGTGCCACCAGTCCGGACAGCTATGGCTACACCTTC; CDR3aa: CATSPDSYGYTF
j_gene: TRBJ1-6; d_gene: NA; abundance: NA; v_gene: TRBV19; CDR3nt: TGTGCCAGTAGTCGAGGGATTAATTCACCCCTCCACTTT; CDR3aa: CASSRGINSPLHF
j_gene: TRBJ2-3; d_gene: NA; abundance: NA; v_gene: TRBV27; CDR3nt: TGTGCCAGCAGTACGACTAGGGTCGGTACGCAGTATTTT; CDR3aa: CASSTTRVGTQYF
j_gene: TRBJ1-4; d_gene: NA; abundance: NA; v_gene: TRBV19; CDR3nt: TGTGCCAGTAGTCGCGGGACTAGACTGTTTTTT; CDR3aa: CASSRGTRLFF
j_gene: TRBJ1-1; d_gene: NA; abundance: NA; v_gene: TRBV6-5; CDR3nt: TGTGCCAGCAGCGTTGGACAGAGAAACACTGAAGCTTTCTTT; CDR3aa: CASSVGQRNTEAFF
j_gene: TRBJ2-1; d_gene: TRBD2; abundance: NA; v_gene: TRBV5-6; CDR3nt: TGTGCCAGCAGCAAATTAGCGGGGGATGCCGGGAATGAGCAGTTCTTC; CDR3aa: CASSKLAGDAGNEQFF
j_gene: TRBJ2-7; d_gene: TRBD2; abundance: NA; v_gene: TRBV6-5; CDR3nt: TGTGCCAGCAGCCGGGACTACTCCTACGAGCAGTACTTC; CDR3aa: CASSRDYSYEQYF
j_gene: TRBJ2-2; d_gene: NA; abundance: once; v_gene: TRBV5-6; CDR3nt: TGTGCCAGCAGCCTGCGACAGGTTTGGGTCGGGGAGCTGTTTTTT; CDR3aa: CASSLRQVWVGELFF
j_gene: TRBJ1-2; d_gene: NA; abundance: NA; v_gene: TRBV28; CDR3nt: TGTGCCAGCAGTTTACCGACCAGGGCGCATGGCTACACCTTC; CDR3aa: CASSLPTRAHGYTF
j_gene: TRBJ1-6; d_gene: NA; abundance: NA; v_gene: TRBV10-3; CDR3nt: TGTGCCATCAGTGGAAAACCAGACAGTTCACCCCTCCACTTT; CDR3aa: CAISGKPDSSPLHF
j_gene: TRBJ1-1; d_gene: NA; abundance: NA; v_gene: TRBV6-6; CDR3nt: TGTGCCAGCAGTCCGACAGCTTCCATGAACACTGAAGCTTTCTTT; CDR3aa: CASSPTASMNTEAFF
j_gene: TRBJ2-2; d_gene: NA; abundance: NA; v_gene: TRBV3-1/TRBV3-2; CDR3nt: TGTGCCAGCAGCCTGCTACGAGGGGAGCTGTTTTTT; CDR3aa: CASSLLRGELFF
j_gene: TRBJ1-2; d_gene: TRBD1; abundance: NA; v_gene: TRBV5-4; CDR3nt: TGTGCCAGCAGTCCGGTACTACAGGGGGCGGGTGGCTACACCTTC; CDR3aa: CASSPVLQGAGGYTF
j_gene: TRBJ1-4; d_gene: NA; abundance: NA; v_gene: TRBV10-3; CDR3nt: TGTGCCATCAGTGACAGCCGAAGGGAGGATGAAAAACTGTTTTTT; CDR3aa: CAISDSRREDEKLFF
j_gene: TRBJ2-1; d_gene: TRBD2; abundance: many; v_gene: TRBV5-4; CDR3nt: TGTGCCAGCAGCCGCCCGCAAGGAGCGGGGGGCCCCAGGCATGAGCAGTTCTTC; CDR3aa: CASSRPQGAGGPRHEQFF
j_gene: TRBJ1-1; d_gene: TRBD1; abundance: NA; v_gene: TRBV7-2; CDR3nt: TGTGCCAGCAGCTGGGACAGATCTAACACTGAAGCTTTCTTT; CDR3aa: CASSWDRSNTEAFF
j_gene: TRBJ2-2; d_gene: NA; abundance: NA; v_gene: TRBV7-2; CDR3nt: TGTGCCAGCAGCTTAGCGAACCGGTTTGACACCGGGGAGCTGTTTTTT; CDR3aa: CASSLANRFDTGELFF
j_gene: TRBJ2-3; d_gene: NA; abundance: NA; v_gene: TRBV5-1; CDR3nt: TGCGCCAGCAGTAGAGCGTCCCCCGGCACAGATACGCAGTATTTT; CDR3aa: CASSRASPGTDTQYF
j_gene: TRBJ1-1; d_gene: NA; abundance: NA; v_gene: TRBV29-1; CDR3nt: TGCAGCGCCAAACAGGGAAGGAGCACTGAAGCTTTCTTT; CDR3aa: CSAKQGRSTEAFF
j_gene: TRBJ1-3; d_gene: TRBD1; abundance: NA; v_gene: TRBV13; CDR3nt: TGTGCCAGCAGCTTGAACGGACAGGGGGCTTCTGGAAACACCATATATTTT; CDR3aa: CASSLNGQGASGNTIYF
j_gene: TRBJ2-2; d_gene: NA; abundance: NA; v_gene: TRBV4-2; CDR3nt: TGTGCCAGCAGCCCCCAGCTATCGGAGGGGCAAGGCACCGGGGAGCTGTTTTTT; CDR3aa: CASSPQLSEGQGTGELFF
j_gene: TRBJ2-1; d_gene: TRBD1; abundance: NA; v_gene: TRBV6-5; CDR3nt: TGTGCCAGCAGGACAGGGGGTGTACGGCAGTTCTTC; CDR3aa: CASRTGGVRQFF
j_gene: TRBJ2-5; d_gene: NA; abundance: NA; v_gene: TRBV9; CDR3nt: TGTGCCAGCAGCGTAGACAGGGCTCCCGAGACCCAGTACTTC; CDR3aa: CASSVDRAPETQYF
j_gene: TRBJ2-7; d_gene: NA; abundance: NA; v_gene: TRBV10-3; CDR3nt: TGTGCCATCGGGCAGACAGAGAGCGAGCAGTACTTC; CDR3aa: CAIGQTESEQYF
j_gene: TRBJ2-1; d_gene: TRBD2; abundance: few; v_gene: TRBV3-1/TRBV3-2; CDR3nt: TGTGCCAGCAGCCAAGGCGGGGGGGCCTCAAGAAATGAGCAGTTCTTC; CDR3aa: CASSQGGGASRNEQFF
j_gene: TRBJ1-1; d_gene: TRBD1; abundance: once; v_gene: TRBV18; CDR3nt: TGTGCCAGCTCACCAGTAGTGGGACAGGGAGTTTCTTCAGCTTTCTTT; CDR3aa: CASSPVVGQGVSSAFF
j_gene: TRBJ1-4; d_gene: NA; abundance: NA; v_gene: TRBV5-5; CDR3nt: TGTGCCAGCAGCTTGGCCGTCGTGGGTGCGGCAACTAATGAAAAACTGTTTTTT; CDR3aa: CASSLAVVGAATNEKLFF
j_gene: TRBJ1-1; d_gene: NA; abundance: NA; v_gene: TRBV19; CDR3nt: TGTGCCAGTAGTGGGGGGGGTCGTGGAACTGAAGCTTTCTTT; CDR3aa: CASSGGGRGTEAFF
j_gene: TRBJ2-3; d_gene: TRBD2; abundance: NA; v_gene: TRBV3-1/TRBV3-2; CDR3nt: TGTGCCAGCAGCCCAAGCGGGGGAGTTGAAGATACGCAGTATTTT; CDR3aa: CASSPSGGVEDTQYF
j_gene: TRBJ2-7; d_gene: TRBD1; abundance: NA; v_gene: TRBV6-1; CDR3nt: TGTGCCAGCAGTGAAGCGTTAACAGGGGGTGGGCAGTACTTC; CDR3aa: CASSEALTGGGQYF